This section outlines one T cell receptor beta chain sequence together with its context. The sample originates from a study of blood T cell repertoires in COVID-19. Overall study context: T cells, B-cell-depleted T cells, or PBMCs supplied cDNA or gDNA.

As originally analysed: How many nucleated cells were present was estimated from reference gene primer amplification. Produced via immunoSEQ multiplex PCR; TCRdb's table is partial and in-frame only. V, J and clone size derive from that table, while D and trimming were established from the DNA sequence. The sample yields approximately 210,000 clones, roughly four fifths seen once. Sequenced: peripheral blood. The sequence was obtained from a woman in her forties or fifties with active or convalescent COVID-19.

DNA of the CDR3: TGTGCCATCCCTTCCACAGGGAACACCGGGGAGCTGTTTTTT. Protein sequence: CAIPSTGNTGELFF. The V and J genes are TRBV7-9 and TRBJ2-2; a weak D match, TRBD1 (5 bases). V lost 10 bases and J lost 1, with 13 bases in between. Germline CDR1 SEHNR, CDR2 FQNEAQ (reference sequence). The CDR3 spans 14 residues.